The present entry profiles one T cell receptor (beta chain) with its context. What antigen it recognizes has not been identified. No much larger clone exists at a distance of one base, and base qualities are not known. These data belong to a study of CD8+CD57+ T cells in acquired aplastic anemia (dated by TCRdb to 2017 to 2018). Regarding the complete study: DNA extracted from sorted CD4+ and CD8+ cells had a mean of approximately 3 ug, with a range of roughly 0.2 to 27.4 ug. CD8+CD57+ expansion was defined as frequency above the mean frequency observed in healthy subjects. Summary of the overall study and its limitations: No significant difference in CD8+ Simpson's diversity was found between patients and healthy controls (P=0.060). Roughly 29 CD8+ CDR3 sequences were found in both patients and controls but appeared to be highly expressed in patients and within the immunodominant clones of the patients.

Genomic DNA served as template for TCR beta VDJ combination and CDR3 sequence profiling. TCR repertoire sequencing was run on an Illumina HiSeq 2000. Processing in the source paper ran as follows. TRBV/TRBJ rearrangement plots, CDR3 size and DJ length profiles, and Simpson's diversity index were used to evaluate the repertoires. The most abundant DNA sequence in the deep sequencing data was taken as the immunodominant clone. CDR3 amino acid sequences were checked for sharing between subjects and were compared against published repertoires and the VDJdb database. TCRdb reanalyzed the raw reads on its own, using fastp at Q25 for trimming and MiXCR for clone calling, and kept in-frame beta chains. When rows share a CDR3 protein, they turn into one entry using the most common DNA and genes. TCRdb, not the original authors, processed these V and J calls. This sample lists tens of thousands of distinct CDR3 sequences; 55% to 75% were detected once. Of the sample, roughly 80% is held by the ten largest clones.

Flow cytometry had shown CD8+CD57+ cell expansion in the patients selected for sequencing. Severe acquired aplastic anemia was diagnosed in all patients according to International Study of Aplastic Anemia and Agranulocytosis and Camitta criteria. No therapy had been received by the patients at the time of blood sampling. In the study, sorted CD4+ and CD8+ blood T cells from patients with severe aplastic anemia and from healthy subjects underwent deep sequencing of TCR repertoires. Patients were enrolled in the USA under clinicaltrials.gov protocols 00001620, 01623167, 00001397, 00071045, 00081523 and 00961064. Ficoll-Paque density gradient centrifugation was used to isolate peripheral blood mononuclear cells. Before DNA extraction, CD4+ and CD8+ T cells were sorted by FACS or by magnetic beads. Measured from the cysteine to the phenylalanine, the CDR3 is 13 residues long. Only CDR3 DNA remains: 39 bases, in frame from the first base. The CDR1 and CDR2 encoded by the germline V gene are SGHVS and FQNEAQ. Cut back by 0 bases and 4 bases, the V and J ends lie 4 bases apart.

The clonotype was recovered from a human donor with aplastic anemia. The chain couples TRBV7-8 to TRBJ1-5; the D gene identity is not certain. The sequenced sample consisted of sorted CD4+, CD8+, or CD8+CD57+ T cells (not recorded which) from PBMCs. The bases read TGTGCCAGCAGCTTAGCGCAGAATCAGCCCCAGCATTTT. Its translation reads: CASSLAQNQPQHF.